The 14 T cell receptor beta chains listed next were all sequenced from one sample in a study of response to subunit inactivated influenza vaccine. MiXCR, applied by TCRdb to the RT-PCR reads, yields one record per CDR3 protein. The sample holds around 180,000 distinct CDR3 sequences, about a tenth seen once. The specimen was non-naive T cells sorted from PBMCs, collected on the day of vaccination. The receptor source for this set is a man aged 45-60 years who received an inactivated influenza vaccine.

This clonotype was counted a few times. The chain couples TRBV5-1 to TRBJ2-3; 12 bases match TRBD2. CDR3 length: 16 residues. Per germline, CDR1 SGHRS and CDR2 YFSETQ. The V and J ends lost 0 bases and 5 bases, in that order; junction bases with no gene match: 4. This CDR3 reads CASSLERLAGEDTQYF. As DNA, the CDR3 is TGCGCCAGCAGCTTGGAGCGACTAGCGGGGGAAGATACGCAGTATTTT.

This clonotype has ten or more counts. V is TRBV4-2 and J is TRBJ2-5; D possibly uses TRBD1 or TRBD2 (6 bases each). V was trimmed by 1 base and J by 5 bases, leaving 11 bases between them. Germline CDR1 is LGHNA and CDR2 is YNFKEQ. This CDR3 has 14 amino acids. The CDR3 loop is CASSQGGGQETQYF. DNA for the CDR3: TGTGCCAGCAGCCAAGGTGGGGGGCAGGAGACCCAGTACTTC.

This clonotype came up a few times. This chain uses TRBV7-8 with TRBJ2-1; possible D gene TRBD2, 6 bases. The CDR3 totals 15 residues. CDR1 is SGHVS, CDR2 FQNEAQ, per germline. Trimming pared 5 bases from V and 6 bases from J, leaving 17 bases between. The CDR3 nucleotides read TGTGCCAGCAGCCCCCTGACGGGAGCACTCAATGAGCAGTTCTTC. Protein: CASSPLTGALNEQFF.

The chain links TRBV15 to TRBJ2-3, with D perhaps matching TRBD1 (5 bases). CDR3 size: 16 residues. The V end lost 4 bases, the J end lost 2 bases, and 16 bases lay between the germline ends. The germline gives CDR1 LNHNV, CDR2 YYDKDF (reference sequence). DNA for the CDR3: TGTGCCACCAGCACCCTATCAGGGTGGGACACAGATACGCAGTATTTT. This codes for CATSTLSGWDTDTQYF.

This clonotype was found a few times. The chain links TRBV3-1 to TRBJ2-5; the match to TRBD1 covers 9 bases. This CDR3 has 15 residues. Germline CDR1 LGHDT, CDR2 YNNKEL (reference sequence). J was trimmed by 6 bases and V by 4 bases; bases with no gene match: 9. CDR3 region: CASSPSTGGLKTQYF. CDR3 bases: TGTGCCAGCAGCCCCTCGACAGGGGGATTGAAGACCCAGTACTTC.

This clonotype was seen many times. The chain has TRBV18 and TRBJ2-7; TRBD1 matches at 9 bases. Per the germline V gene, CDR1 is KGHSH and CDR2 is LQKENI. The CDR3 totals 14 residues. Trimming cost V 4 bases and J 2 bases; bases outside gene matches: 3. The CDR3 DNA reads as TGTGCCAGCTCACGGGGGACAGGGACCTACGAGCAGTACTTC. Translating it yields CASSRGTGTYEQYF.

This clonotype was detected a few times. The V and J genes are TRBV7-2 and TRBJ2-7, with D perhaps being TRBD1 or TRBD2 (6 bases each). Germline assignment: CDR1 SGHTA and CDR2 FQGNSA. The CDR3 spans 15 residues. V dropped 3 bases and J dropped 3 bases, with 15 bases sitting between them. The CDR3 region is CASSLGPRGVYEQYF. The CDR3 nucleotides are TGTGCCAGCAGCTTGGGGCCAAGGGGGGTCTACGAGCAGTACTTC.

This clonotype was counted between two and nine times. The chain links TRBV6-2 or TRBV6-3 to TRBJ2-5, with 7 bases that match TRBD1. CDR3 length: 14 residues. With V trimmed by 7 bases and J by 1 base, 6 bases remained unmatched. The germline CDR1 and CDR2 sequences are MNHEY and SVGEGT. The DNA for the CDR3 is TGTGCCAGCATCATGAGACAGGGCCAAGAGACCCAGTACTTC. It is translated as CASIMRQGQETQYF.

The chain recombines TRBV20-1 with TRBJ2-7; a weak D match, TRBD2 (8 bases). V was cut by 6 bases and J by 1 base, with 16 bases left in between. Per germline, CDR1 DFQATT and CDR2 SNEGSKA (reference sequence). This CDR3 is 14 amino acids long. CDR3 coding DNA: TGCAGTGCGAAGGGGGCTAGCGGGTCCTACGAGCAGTACTTC. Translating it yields CSAKGASGSYEQYF.

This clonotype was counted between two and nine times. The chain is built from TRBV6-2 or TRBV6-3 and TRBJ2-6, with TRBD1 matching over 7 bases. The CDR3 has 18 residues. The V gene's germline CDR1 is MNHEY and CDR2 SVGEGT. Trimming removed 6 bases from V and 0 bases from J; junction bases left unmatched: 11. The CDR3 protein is CASSPLRGTASGANVLTF. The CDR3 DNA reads TGTGCCAGCAGCCCACTTAGAGGGACAGCCTCTGGGGCCAACGTCCTGACTTTC.

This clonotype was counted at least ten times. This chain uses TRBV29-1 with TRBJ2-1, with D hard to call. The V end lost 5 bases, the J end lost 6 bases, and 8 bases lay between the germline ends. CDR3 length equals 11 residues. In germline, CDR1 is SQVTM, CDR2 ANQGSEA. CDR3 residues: CSVPWGNEQFF. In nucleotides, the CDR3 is TGCAGCGTTCCTTGGGGCAATGAGCAGTTCTTC.

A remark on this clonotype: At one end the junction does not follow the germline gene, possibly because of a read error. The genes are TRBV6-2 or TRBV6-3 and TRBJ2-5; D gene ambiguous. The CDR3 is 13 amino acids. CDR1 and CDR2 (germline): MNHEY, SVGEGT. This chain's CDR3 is CASSYGRQVTQYF. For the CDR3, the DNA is TGTGCCAGCAGTTACGGTAGACAAGTGACCCAGTACTTC.

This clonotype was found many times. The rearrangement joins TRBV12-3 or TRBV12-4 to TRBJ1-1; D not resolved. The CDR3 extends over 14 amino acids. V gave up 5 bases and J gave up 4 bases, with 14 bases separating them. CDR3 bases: TGTGCCAGCAGTACCCCGGGGAAGGCCACTGAAGCTTTCTTT. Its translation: CASSTPGKATEAFF.

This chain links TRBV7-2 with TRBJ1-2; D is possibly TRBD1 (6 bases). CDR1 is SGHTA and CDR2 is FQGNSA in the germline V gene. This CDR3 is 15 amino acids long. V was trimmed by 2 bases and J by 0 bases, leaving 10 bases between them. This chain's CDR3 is CASSLTTGPNYGYTF. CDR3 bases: TGTGCCAGCAGCTTAACTACAGGGCCTAACTATGGCTACACCTTC. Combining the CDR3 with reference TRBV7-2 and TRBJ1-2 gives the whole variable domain GAGVSQSPSNKVTEKGKDVELRCDPISGHTALYWYRQSLGQGLEFLIYFQGNSAPDKSGLPSDRFSAERTGGSVSTLTIQRTQQEDSAVYLCASSLTTGPNYGYTFGSGTRLTVV.